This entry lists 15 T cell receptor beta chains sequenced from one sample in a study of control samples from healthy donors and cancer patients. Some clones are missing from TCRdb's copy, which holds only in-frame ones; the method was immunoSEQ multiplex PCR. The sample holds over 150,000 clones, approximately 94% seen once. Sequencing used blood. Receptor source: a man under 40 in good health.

DNA of the CDR3: TGTGCCTGGAGCGGACAGTTGGATTATCAGCCCCAGCATTTT. Its translation: CAWSGQLDYQPQHF. V and J are TRBV30 and TRBJ1-5; the D gene is possibly TRBD1 (6 bases). V lost 3 bases and J 5 bases, leaving 14 bases between the germline ends. The CDR3 loop spans 14 amino acids. The germline V gene encodes CDR1 GTSNPN and CDR2 SVGIG (reference sequence). Full variable domain (outside the CDR3, taken from reference TRBV30 and TRBJ1-5): SQTIHQWPATLVQPVGSPLSLECTVEGTSNPNLYWYRQAAGRGLQLLFYSVGIGQISSEVPQNLSASRPQDRQFILSSKKLLLSDSGFYLCAWSGQLDYQPQHFGDGTRLSIL.

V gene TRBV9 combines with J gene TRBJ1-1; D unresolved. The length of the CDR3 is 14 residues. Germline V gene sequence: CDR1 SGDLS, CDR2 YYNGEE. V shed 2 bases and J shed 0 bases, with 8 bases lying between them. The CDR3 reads CASSVDNMNTEAFF. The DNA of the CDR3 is TGTGCCAGCAGCGTGGATAATATGAACACTGAAGCTTTCTTT.

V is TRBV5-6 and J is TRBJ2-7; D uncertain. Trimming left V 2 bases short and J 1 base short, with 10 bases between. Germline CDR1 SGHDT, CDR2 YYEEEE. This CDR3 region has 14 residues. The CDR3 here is CASSFPQQSYEQYF. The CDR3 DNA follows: TGTGCCAGCAGCTTCCCCCAGCAATCCTACGAGCAGTACTTC. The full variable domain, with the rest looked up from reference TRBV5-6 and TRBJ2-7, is DAGVTQSPTHLIKTRGQQVTLRCSPKSGHDTVSWYQQALGQGPQFIFQYYEEEERQRGNFPDRFSGHQFPNYSSELNVNALLLGDSALYLCASSFPQQSYEQYFGPGTRLTVT.

Written as DNA, the CDR3 is TGTGCCAGTAGTATCCGGGACAGGGGCACGCAGTATTTT. Its protein is CASSIRDRGTQYF. The V and J genes are TRBV19 and TRBJ2-3; 10 bases map to TRBD1. Trimming took 3 bases from V and 9 from J; bases not matched to a gene: 3. Germline V lookup: CDR1 LNHDA, CDR2 SQIVND (reference sequence). The CDR3 loop spans 13 amino acids.

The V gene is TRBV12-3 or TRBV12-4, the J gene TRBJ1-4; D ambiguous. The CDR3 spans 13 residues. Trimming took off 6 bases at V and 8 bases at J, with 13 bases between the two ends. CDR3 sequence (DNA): TGTGCCAGCAGCAGCTATGGGTGGGAAAAACTGTTTTTT. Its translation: CASSSYGWEKLFF.

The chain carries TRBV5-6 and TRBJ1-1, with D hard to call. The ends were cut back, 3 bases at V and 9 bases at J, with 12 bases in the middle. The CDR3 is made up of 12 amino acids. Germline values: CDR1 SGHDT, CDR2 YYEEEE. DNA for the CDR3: TGTGCCAGCAGCTCTGGTATGGGGAAAGCTTTCTTT. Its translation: CASSSGMGKAFF.

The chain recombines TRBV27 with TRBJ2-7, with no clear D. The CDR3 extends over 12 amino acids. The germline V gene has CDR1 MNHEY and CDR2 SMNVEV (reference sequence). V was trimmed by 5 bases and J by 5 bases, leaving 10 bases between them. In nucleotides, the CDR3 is TGTGCCAGCAGTGGAATTCATGACGAGCAGTACTTC. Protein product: CASSGIHDEQYF.

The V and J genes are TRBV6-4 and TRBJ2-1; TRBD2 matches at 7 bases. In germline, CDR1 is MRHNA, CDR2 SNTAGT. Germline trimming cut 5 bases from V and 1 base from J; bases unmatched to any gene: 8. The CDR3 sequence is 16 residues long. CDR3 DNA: TGTGCCAGCAGTCAGACTAGCCCCCATTCCTACAATGAGCAGTTCTTC. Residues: CASSQTSPHSYNEQFF.

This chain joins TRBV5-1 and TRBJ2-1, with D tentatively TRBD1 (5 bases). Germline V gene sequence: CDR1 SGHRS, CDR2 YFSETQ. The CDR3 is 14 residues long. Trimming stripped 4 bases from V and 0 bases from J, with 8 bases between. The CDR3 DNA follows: TGCGCCAGCAGCAAGGACACCTCCTACAATGAGCAGTTCTTC. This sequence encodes CASSKDTSYNEQFF.

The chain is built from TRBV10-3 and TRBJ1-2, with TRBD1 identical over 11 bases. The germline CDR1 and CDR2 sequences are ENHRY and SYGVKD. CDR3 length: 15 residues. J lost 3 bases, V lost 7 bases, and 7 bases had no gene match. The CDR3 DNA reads TGTGCCATCAACAAGGACAGGGGGCGAGACTATGGCTACACCTTC. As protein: CAINKDRGRDYGYTF.

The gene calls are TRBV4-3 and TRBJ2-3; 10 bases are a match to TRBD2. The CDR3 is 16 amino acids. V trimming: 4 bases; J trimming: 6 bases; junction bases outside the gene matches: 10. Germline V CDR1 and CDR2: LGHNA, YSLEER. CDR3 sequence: CASSRSSGGAPDTQYF. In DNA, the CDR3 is TGCGCCAGCAGCCGCTCCAGCGGGGGGGCCCCGGATACGCAGTATTTT.

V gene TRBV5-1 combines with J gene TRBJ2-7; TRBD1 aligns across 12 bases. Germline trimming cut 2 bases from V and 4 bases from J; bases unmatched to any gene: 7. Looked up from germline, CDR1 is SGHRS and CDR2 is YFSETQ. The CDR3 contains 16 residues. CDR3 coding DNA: TGCGCCAGCAGCTTAAGCGGGACAGGGGGCGGGTACGAGCAGTACTTC. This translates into CASSLSGTGGGYEQYF. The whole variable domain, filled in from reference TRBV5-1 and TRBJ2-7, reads KAGVTQTPRYLIKTRGQQVTLSCSPISGHRSVSWYQQTPGQGLQFLFEYFSETQRNKGNFPGRFSGRQFSNSRSEMNVSTLELGDSALYLCASSLSGTGGGYEQYFGPGTRLTVT.

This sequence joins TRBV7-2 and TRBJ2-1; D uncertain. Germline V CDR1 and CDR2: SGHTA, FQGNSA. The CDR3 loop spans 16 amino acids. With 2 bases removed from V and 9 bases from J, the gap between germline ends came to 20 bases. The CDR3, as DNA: TGTGCCAGCAGCTTATCCTCCGACCGCCTGGGTGGTGAGCAGTTCTTC. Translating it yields CASSLSSDRLGGEQFF. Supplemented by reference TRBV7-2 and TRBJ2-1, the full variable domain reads GAGVSQSPSNKVTEKGKDVELRCDPISGHTALYWYRQSLGQGLEFLIYFQGNSAPDKSGLPSDRFSAERTGGSVSTLTIQRTQQEDSAVYLCASSLSSDRLGGEQFFGPGTRLTVL.

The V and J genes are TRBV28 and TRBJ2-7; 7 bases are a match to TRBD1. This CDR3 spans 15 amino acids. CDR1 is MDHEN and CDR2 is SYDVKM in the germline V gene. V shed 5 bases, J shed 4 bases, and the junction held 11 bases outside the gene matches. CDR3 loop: CASSQPPGQIYEQYF. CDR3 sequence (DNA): TGTGCCAGCAGTCAACCACCGGGACAGATATACGAGCAGTACTTC.

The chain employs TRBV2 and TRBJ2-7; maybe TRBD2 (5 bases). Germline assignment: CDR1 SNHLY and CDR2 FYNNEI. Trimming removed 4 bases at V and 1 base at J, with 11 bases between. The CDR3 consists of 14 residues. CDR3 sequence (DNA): TGTGCCAGCAGTGGCGGCCGGGGATCCTACGAGCAGTACTTC. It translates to CASSGGRGSYEQYF.